These 8 T cell receptor beta chains were sequenced from one sample in a study of cytomegalovirus exposure and HLA in healthy donors. The PCR ran on 60 Vbeta and 13 Jbeta primers. Profiling relied on immunoSEQ multiplex PCR, and the TCRdb table lists in-frame clones only, not all of them. This sample has roughly 130,000 clones; about 74% occur once, and the top ten carry approximately 6.4%. The sample was PBMCs. The source of these receptors is a woman between 45 and 60 years old in good health and CMV-seropositive.

This clone was seen more than once but under ten times. This chain uses TRBV5-1 with TRBJ1-3, with a tentative D call TRBD1 (5 bases). V was pared by 0 bases and J by 2 bases, with 6 bases between. Germline values: CDR1 SGHRS, CDR2 YFSETQ. The CDR3 is made up of 14 amino acids. CDR3 protein: CASSLGGAGNTIYF. The CDR3 region has the DNA TGCGCCAGCAGCTTGGGGGGCGCTGGAAACACCATATATTTT.

The rearrangement uses TRBV5-4 and TRBJ1-1, with D tentatively TRBD1 (5 bases). V was shortened by 7 bases and J by 1 base, with 14 bases between the two germline ends. The CDR3 runs 14 residues. CDR1 is SGHNT and CDR2 is YYREEE in the germline V gene (reference sequence). DNA of the CDR3: TGTGCCAGCTTCAGGGAGGCGAAGAACACTGAAGCTTTCTTT. Its protein is CASFREAKNTEAFF.

The chain recombines TRBV5-1 with TRBJ1-6, with no clear D. Germline V CDR1 and CDR2: SGHRS, YFSETQ. The ends were cut back, 3 bases at V and 0 bases at J, with 7 bases in the middle. The CDR3 is 15 amino acids. CDR3 nucleotides: TGCGCCAGCAGCTCGGCGGACTCCTATAATTCACCCCTCCACTTT. Translation gives CASSSADSYNSPLHF.

The V gene is TRBV10-1, the J gene TRBJ2-3, with 7 bases lining up with TRBD1. This CDR3 is built from 13 residues. Germline CDR1 and CDR2: WNHNN and SYGVQD (reference sequence). V gave up 8 bases and J gave up 2 bases; unmatched junction bases: 4. Written as DNA, the CDR3 is TGCGCCAGCGGGGGACAGAACACAGATACGCAGTATTTT. Translating gives CASGGQNTDTQYF.

This clone has just a few counts. The chain joins TRBV4-1 to TRBJ2-1, with a weak D call TRBD2 (5 bases). The germline V gene encodes CDR1 MGHRA and CDR2 YSYEKL. Trimming removed 1 base from V and 7 bases from J, with 11 bases in between. The CDR3 loop spans 14 amino acids. The CDR3 sequence: CASSQVGPGNEQFF. CDR3 sequence (DNA): TGCGCCAGCAGCCAAGTGGGTCCGGGAAATGAGCAGTTCTTC.

This chain links TRBV11-3 with TRBJ2-7; possible D gene TRBD2, 6 bases. Germline V gene sequence: CDR1 SGHNT, CDR2 YENEEA. V was shortened by 1 base and J by 2 bases, with 12 bases between the two germline ends. The CDR3 runs 15 residues. CDR3: CASSLGGGDAYEQYF. The CDR3 nucleotides read TGTGCCAGCAGCTTAGGAGGCGGGGACGCCTACGAGCAGTACTTC. Looking up the rest from reference TRBV11-3 and TRBJ2-7 gives the full variable domain: EAGVVQSPRYKIIEKKQPVAFWCNPISGHNTLYWYLQNLGQGPELLIRYENEEAVDDSQLPKDRFSAERLKGVDSTLKIQPAELGDSAVYLCASSLGGGDAYEQYFGPGTRLTVT.

This clone was seen just once. V usage is TRBV19 and J usage is TRBJ2-2; 7 bases agree with TRBD2. CDR1 and CDR2 from the germline V gene are LNHDA and SQIVND (reference sequence). The CDR3 runs 17 residues. V trimming: 3 bases; J trimming: 3 bases; junction bases outside the gene matches: 10. CDR3 protein: CASSIGRATGDTGELFF. Written as DNA, the CDR3 is TGTGCCAGTAGTATTGGGAGGGCAACAGGTGACACCGGGGAGCTGTTTTTT.

J is TRBJ2-5 and V is TRBV13, with 9 positions matching TRBD2. V lost 3 bases to trimming and J lost 5 bases; unmatched junction nucleotides: 7. Per germline, CDR1 PRHDT and CDR2 FYEKMQ (reference sequence). CDR3 length: 15 amino acids. In DNA form, the CDR3 reads TGTGCCAGCAGCTTTAGCGGGGGCCGGGGGGAGACCCAGTACTTC. Translation gives CASSFSGGRGETQYF.